What follows describes a single T cell receptor (beta chain). This record comes from a study of OX40 agonist ivuxolimab in advanced cancers. V lost 5 bases and J lost 5; bases outside the gene matches: 14. The CDR3 has 16 residues. CDR1 and CDR2 from the germline V gene are SGHNT and YENEEA. Libraries were prepared by immunoSEQ multiplex PCR; TCRdb keeps only in-frame clonotypes and omits some of them. The profile shows 75,000 to 100,000 clones, roughly 89% of them singletons. The genes are TRBV11-3 and TRBJ2-5; 7 nucleotides agree with TRBD2. Sequences were derived from CD4+ or CD8+ T cells sorted from blood, sampled in a trial of the OX40 agonist ivuxolimab. This TCR derives from an adult with an advanced solid tumor such as melanoma, head and neck, liver or kidney cancer. CDR3 residues: CASSRGGESWRETQYF. In DNA form, the CDR3 reads TGTGCCAGCAGCCGTGGGGGGGAATCTTGGAGGGAGACCCAGTACTTC.